Listed below are T cell receptor beta chains from one sample, sequenced in a study of blood T cells in healthy people across ages. TCRdb reprocessed the 5' RACE reads via MiXCR and lists one record per CDR3 protein. The sample contains 1.5 million to 2 million distinct CDR3 sequences, 40% to 55% of which appear only once. The specimen was blood. The receptors were sampled from a woman aged 40 to 50 in good health. The CDR3 runs from the conserved cysteine through the conserved F or W. A D gene is named only where the DNA matches it firmly. Not all rows give a size; the values are once, few, many and, for expanded clones, a class.

v_call: TRBV7-6; d_call: .; clone_size: few; j_call: TRBJ1-6; cdr3_aa: CASSLARSGRYNSPLHF; cdr3_nt: TGTGCCAGCAGCTTAGCGCGGTCTGGACGCTACAATTCACCCCTCCACTTT
v_call: TRBV2; d_call: .; clone_size: .; j_call: TRBJ2-4; cdr3_aa: CASRSYESIQYF; cdr3_nt: TGTGCCAGCAGGTCGTATGAGAGCATTCAGTACTTC
v_call: TRBV7-3; d_call: TRBD2; clone_size: few; j_call: TRBJ2-1; cdr3_aa: CASSSASLAGGRYNEQFF; cdr3_nt: TGTGCCAGCAGCTCCGCATCACTAGCGGGGGGGCGCTACAATGAGCAGTTCTTC
v_call: TRBV4-3; d_call: .; clone_size: .; j_call: TRBJ2-4; cdr3_aa: CASSQEPGVSIQYF; cdr3_nt: TGCGCCAGCAGCCAAGAGCCAGGGGTGAGCATTCAGTACTTC
v_call: TRBV6-2/TRBV6-3; d_call: TRBD1; clone_size: .; j_call: TRBJ2-5; cdr3_aa: CASRQGQGEQYF; cdr3_nt: TGTGCCAGCAGGCAAGGACAGGGTGAACAGTACTTC
v_call: TRBV9; d_call: .; clone_size: .; j_call: TRBJ1-4; cdr3_aa: CASGVTESLHNEKLFF; cdr3_nt: TGTGCCAGCGGCGTTACGGAAAGCCTACATAATGAAAAACTGTTTTTT
v_call: TRBV4-1; d_call: .; clone_size: .; j_call: TRBJ1-4; cdr3_aa: CASSPRDTGNEKLFF; cdr3_nt: TGCGCCAGCAGCCCGAGGGACACCGGTAATGAAAAACTGTTTTTT
v_call: TRBV5-1; d_call: TRBD1; clone_size: few; j_call: TRBJ2-1; cdr3_aa: CASSSQGAGYNEQFF; cdr3_nt: TGCGCCAGCAGCTCACAGGGGGCGGGTTACAATGAGCAGTTCTTC
v_call: TRBV9; d_call: .; clone_size: .; j_call: TRBJ2-3; cdr3_aa: CASGPAVGGISTDPQYF; cdr3_nt: TGTGCCAGCGGGCCCGCGGTTGGCGGTATTTCGACAGATCCGCAGTATTTT
v_call: TRBV27; d_call: .; clone_size: few; j_call: TRBJ2-5; cdr3_aa: CASSLGIGLPRGETQYF; cdr3_nt: TGTGCCAGCAGTTTAGGAATAGGGCTGCCCCGTGGAGAGACCCAGTACTTC
v_call: TRBV20-1; d_call: .; clone_size: few; j_call: TRBJ2-3; cdr3_aa: CSATGRGLRDTQYF; cdr3_nt: TGCAGTGCTACGGGTCGGGGACTCCGGGATACGCAGTATTTT
v_call: TRBV6-1; d_call: .; clone_size: few; j_call: TRBJ2-5; cdr3_aa: CASKSSRTGPLQETQYF; cdr3_nt: TGTGCCAGCAAATCTTCACGGACGGGACCCCTACAAGAGACCCAGTACTTC
v_call: TRBV20-1; d_call: TRBD2; clone_size: .; j_call: TRBJ2-1; cdr3_aa: CSAPVAGGNNEQFF; cdr3_nt: TGCAGTGCTCCCGTAGCGGGGGGCAACAATGAGCAGTTCTTC
v_call: TRBV29-1; d_call: TRBD1; clone_size: few; j_call: TRBJ2-1; cdr3_aa: CSSPRQGFYNEQFF; cdr3_nt: TGCAGCTCCCCGAGACAGGGGTTCTACAATGAGCAGTTCTTC
v_call: TRBV7-9; d_call: .; clone_size: .; j_call: TRBJ2-1; cdr3_aa: CASSLIGEFF; cdr3_nt: TGTGCCAGCAGCTTAATCGGAGAGTTCTTC
v_call: TRBV4-2; d_call: TRBD2; clone_size: .; j_call: TRBJ2-7; cdr3_aa: CASSQDRTSGGSWSYEQYF; cdr3_nt: TGTGCCAGCAGCCAAGATCGGACTAGCGGGGGTAGTTGGTCCTACGAGCAGTACTTC
v_call: TRBV7-8; d_call: TRBD2; clone_size: .; j_call: TRBJ2-1; cdr3_aa: CASSLWEGSYNEQFF; cdr3_nt: TGTGCCAGCAGCTTGTGGGAGGGCTCCTACAATGAGCAGTTCTTC
v_call: TRBV7-9; d_call: TRBD2; clone_size: .; j_call: TRBJ2-3; cdr3_aa: CASSLADRLAGTDTQYF; cdr3_nt: TGTGCCAGCAGCTTAGCGGACAGACTAGCGGGGACAGATACGCAGTATTTT
v_call: TRBV20-1; d_call: TRBD2; clone_size: .; j_call: TRBJ2-3; cdr3_aa: CSASRLGLAGTDTQYF; cdr3_nt: TGCAGTGCTAGCCGGCTCGGACTAGCGGGCACAGATACGCAGTATTTT
v_call: TRBV7-2; d_call: .; clone_size: .; j_call: TRBJ2-5; cdr3_aa: CASSQWTGSGETQYF; cdr3_nt: TGTGCCAGCAGCCAATGGACAGGAAGCGGGGAGACCCAGTACTTC
v_call: TRBV9; d_call: TRBD2; clone_size: .; j_call: TRBJ2-3; cdr3_aa: CASSVNRLAGGGDTQYF; cdr3_nt: TGTGCCAGCAGCGTAAATCGACTAGCGGGGGGCGGAGATACGCAGTATTTT
v_call: TRBV6-1; d_call: .; clone_size: few; j_call: TRBJ2-7; cdr3_aa: CASSEFTKTYEQYF; cdr3_nt: TGTGCCAGCAGTGAGTTCACGAAGACCTACGAGCAGTACTTC
v_call: TRBV6-5; d_call: .; clone_size: .; j_call: TRBJ1-1; cdr3_aa: CASSPGRWQAFF; cdr3_nt: TGTGCCAGCAGCCCAGGACGATGGCAAGCTTTCTTT
v_call: TRBV20-1; d_call: TRBD1; clone_size: few; j_call: TRBJ2-3; cdr3_aa: CSARTGVNTDTQYF; cdr3_nt: TGCAGTGCTAGAACAGGGGTTAACACAGATACGCAGTATTTT
v_call: TRBV7-2; d_call: TRBD1; clone_size: .; j_call: TRBJ1-1; cdr3_aa: CASSFPTGAAFF; cdr3_nt: TGTGCCAGCAGCTTCCCGACAGGGGCAGCTTTCTTT